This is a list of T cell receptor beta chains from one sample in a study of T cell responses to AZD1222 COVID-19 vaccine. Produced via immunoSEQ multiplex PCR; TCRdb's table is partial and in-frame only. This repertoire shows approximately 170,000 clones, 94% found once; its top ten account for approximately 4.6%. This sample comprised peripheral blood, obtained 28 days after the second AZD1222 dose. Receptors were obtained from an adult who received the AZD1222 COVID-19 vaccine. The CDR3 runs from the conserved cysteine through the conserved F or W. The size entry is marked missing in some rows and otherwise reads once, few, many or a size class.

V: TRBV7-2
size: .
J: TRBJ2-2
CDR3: CASSLVSRLGSPGELFF

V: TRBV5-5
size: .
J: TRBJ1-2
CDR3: CASSFGETYGYTF

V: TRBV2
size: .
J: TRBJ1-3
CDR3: CASSPRSSGNTIYF

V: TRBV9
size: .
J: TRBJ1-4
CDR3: CASRRAQQGEKLFF

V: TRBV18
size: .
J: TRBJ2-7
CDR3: CASSPAGRTYSYEQYF

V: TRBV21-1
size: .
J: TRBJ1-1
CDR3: CASSNRQGSTEAFF

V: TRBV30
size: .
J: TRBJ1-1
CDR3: CAWSVPSRGRGAFF

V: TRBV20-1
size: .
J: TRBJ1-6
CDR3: CSASDQEVSPLHF

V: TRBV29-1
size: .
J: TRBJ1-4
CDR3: CSVAPTNEKLFF

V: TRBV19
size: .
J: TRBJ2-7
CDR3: CASSGQTYEQYF

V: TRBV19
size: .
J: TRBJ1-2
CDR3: CASSFSGTGNYGYTF

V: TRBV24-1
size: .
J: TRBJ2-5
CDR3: CATSDPGLAVQETQYF

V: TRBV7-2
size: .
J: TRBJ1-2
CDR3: CASSLVGEPLYGYTF

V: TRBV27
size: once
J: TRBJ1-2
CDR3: CASSLSAGYGYTF

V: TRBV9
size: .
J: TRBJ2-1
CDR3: CASSVGLADYNEQFF

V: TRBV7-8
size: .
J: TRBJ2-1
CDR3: CASSSHPYRGRHEQFF

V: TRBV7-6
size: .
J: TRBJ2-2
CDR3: CASSLRGTGELFF

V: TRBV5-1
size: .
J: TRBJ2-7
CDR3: CASSPDPQSYEQYF

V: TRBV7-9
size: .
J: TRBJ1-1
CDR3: CASSSGSWSEAFF

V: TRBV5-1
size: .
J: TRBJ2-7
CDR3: CASRTGTSGRLYYEQYF

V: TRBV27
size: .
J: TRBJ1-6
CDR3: CASSLSQQGNSPLHF

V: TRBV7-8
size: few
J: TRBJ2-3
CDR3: CASSRGEGRTQYF